The clone carrying this T cell receptor (beta chain) was counted a few times. Its antigen is as yet unknown. Each CDR3 protein gets one entry after TCRdb re-called the RACE reads with MiXCR. The profile shows about 42,000 distinct CDR3 sequences, 9.5% to 15% of them singletons. The time point was: pre-sensitization, week 0. Treatment specified: therapeutic diphenylcyclopropenone sensitization with weekly scalp DPC. Whole blood that had not been fractionated was the source of extracted total RNA. This record belongs to a study of human T cells and chemical hapten exposure. Study-wide points: The number of TCRs over 1 in 1000 frequency stayed unchanged after DPC. A positive correlation with patch test score was found for PT1 expanded TCR counts.

The receptor comes from a woman younger than 45 with alopecia areata. Some clones in this sample may be carry-over from other donors' samples. Sequences were derived from whole blood, sampled in connection with sensitization to the hapten diphenylcyclopropenone (DPC).

As DNA, the CDR3 is TGTGCCAGCAGCGTAGATTTGGGTACGCAGTATTTT. Translating it yields CASSVDLGTQYF. The chain has TRBV9 and TRBJ2-3; no definite D call. V was clipped by 0 bases and J by 8 bases, with 7 bases between them. The CDR3 totals 12 residues. The germline gives CDR1 SGDLS, CDR2 YYNGEE.